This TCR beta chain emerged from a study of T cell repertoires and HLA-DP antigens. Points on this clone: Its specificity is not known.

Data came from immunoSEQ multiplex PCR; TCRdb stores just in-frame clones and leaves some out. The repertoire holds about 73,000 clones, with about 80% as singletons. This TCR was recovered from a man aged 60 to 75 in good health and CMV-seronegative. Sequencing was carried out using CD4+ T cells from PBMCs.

The CDR3 DNA sequence: TGCAGCGTTGAAGGTGGTCAGGGGGCCTCTGAAGCTTTCTTT. Translated, it gives CSVEGGQGASEAFF. V gene TRBV29-1 combines with J gene TRBJ1-1, with 8 bases aligning to TRBD1. Per germline, CDR1 SQVTM and CDR2 ANQGSEA. CDR3 length equals 14 residues. Trimming cost V 1 base and J 6 bases; bases outside gene matches: 7.